The next 26 T cell receptor beta chains were all read from a single sample in a study of human T cells and chemical hapten exposure. TCRdb analysed the RACE reads with MiXCR anew, one entry per CDR3 protein. In the table there are roughly 97,000 distinct CDR3 sequences, roughly 27% of which are singletons. Time point defined: patch test 3, about 24 weeks after DPC sensitization. Documented treatment: therapeutic diphenylcyclopropenone sensitization with weekly scalp DPC. Sequencing used whole blood, obtained in connection with sensitization to the hapten diphenylcyclopropenone (DPC). The receptors stem from a man aged 40-50 years with alopecia areata. Some clones in this sample may be carry-over from other donors' samples.

This chain uses TRBV10-3 with TRBJ2-3; unclear D gene. The CDR3 runs to 13 residues. Germline CDR1 is ENHRY and CDR2 is SYGVKD. The ends were cut back, 6 bases at V and 6 bases at J, with 13 bases in the middle. CDR3 sequence reads: CAIRSTSEDTQYF. The CDR3 bases are TGTGCCATCAGATCTACTTCCGAGGATACGCAGTATTTT.

The gene calls are TRBV5-1 and TRBJ2-7; 7 nucleotides agree with TRBD1. Per germline, CDR1 SGHRS and CDR2 YFSETQ. CDR3 length: 14 amino acids. The junction had 5 bases not matched to a gene; V was cut back by 4 bases and J by 1 base. CDR3 bases: TGCGCCAGCAGCGTGAAGGGACAGTCCTACGAGCAGTACTTC. The encoded protein is CASSVKGQSYEQYF.

CDR3 loop: CASSGGTGTGNQPQHF. The CDR3 DNA reads as TGTGCCAGCAGTGGGGGGACAGGGACCGGCAATCAGCCCCAGCATTTT. The rearrangement joins TRBV2 to TRBJ1-5; 9 bases agree with TRBD1. J was trimmed by 2 bases and V by 4 bases; bases with no gene match: 6. The CDR3 runs 16 residues. Germline loops: CDR1 SNHLY, CDR2 FYNNEI.

The chain carries TRBV5-1 and TRBJ2-5; tentative D call: TRBD2 (5 bases). CDR1 is SGHRS, CDR2 YFSETQ, per germline. This CDR3 contains 15 residues. V was clipped by 8 bases and J by 2 bases, with 19 bases between them. CDR3 residues: CASRLRSSPQETQYF. CDR3 nucleotides: TGCGCCAGTAGGCTGCGGTCTAGCCCTCAAGAGACCCAGTACTTC. Supplemented by reference TRBV5-1 and TRBJ2-5, the full variable domain reads KAGVTQTPRYLIKTRGQQVTLSCSPISGHRSVSWYQQTPGQGLQFLFEYFSETQRNKGNFPGRFSGRQFSNSRSEMNVSTLELGDSALYLCASRLRSSPQETQYFGPGTRLLVL.

This clonotype is labeled large. The rearrangement uses TRBV6-2 or TRBV6-3 and TRBJ2-7; D possibly corresponds to TRBD1 (7 bases). CDR3 length equals 15 residues. Trimming took 6 bases from V and 3 from J, leaving 18 bases between them. The V gene's germline CDR1 is MNHEY and CDR2 SVGEGT. The CDR3 loop reads CASSSGTVGGYEQYF. CDR3 coding DNA: TGTGCCAGCAGCTCCGGGACAGTGGGGGGCTACGAGCAGTACTTC.

This clonotype has more than one count but fewer than ten. This chain joins TRBV6-1 and TRBJ2-2, with TRBD1 as a possible D gene (6 bases). The CDR3 is 13 amino acids. Trimming cost V 6 bases and J 7 bases, with 12 bases left between them. Germline loops: CDR1 MNHNS, CDR2 SASEGT. As DNA, the CDR3 is TGTGCCAGCAGGAACAGGGAAGTCGGGGAGCTGTTTTTT. Translated, it gives CASRNREVGELFF.

This clonotype was picked up one time. The chain carries TRBV27 and TRBJ2-3, with a weak D call TRBD2 (6 bases). The V gene's germline CDR1 is MNHEY and CDR2 SMNVEV (reference sequence). Between the trimmed V and J ends, which lost 8 bases and 4 bases, there was a span of 19 bases. The CDR3 covers 15 residues. This chain's CDR3 is CASHQGAGCPDTQYF. The CDR3 DNA reads as TGTGCCAGCCACCAAGGCGCGGGATGCCCAGATACGCAGTATTTT.

This rearrangement joins TRBV2 to TRBJ1-5, with a possible D match to TRBD1 (5 bases). Deletions cut 6 bases from V and 5 bases from J, with 11 bases between. The CDR3 consists of 13 residues. CDR1 is SNHLY and CDR2 is FYNNEI in the germline V gene. Written as DNA, the CDR3 is TGTGCCAGCAGCGAGGACAATTATCAGCCCCAGCATTTT. Translating gives CASSEDNYQPQHF.

The chain employs TRBV6-6 and TRBJ1-5; no clear D. Germline assignment: CDR1 MNHNY and CDR2 SVGAGI (reference sequence). The CDR3 totals 16 residues. V lost 4 bases and J lost 3, with 16 bases in between. The CDR3 sequence: CASSFARTENNQPQHF. CDR3 DNA: TGTGCCAGCAGTTTCGCTCGGACTGAAAACAATCAGCCCCAGCATTTT.

This rearrangement joins TRBV7-9 to TRBJ1-5; D might be TRBD1 (5 bases). Germline CDR1 SEHNR, CDR2 FQNEAQ (reference sequence). Trimming cost V 4 bases and J 0 bases, with 19 bases left between them. The CDR3 loop spans 18 amino acids. The CDR3 is CASSSASGARGSNQPQHF. CDR3 bases: TGTGCCAGCAGCTCCGCGAGCGGCGCAAGGGGTAGCAATCAGCCCCAGCATTTT.

V gene TRBV28 combines with J gene TRBJ2-5; 7 bases map to TRBD2. The germline CDR1 and CDR2 sequences are MDHEN and SYDVKM. The CDR3 covers 14 residues. Trimming took 7 bases from V and 5 from J; bases not matched to a gene: 10. The CDR3 loop is CASMIAGSGETQYF. In DNA, the CDR3 is TGTGCCAGCATGATAGCGGGCTCGGGGGAGACCCAGTACTTC.

The chain joins TRBV28 to TRBJ2-7; D uncertain. The CDR3 is made up of 12 amino acids. Germline V lookup: CDR1 MDHEN, CDR2 SYDVKM. The V gene lost 5 bases and the J gene lost 0 bases, with 5 bases spanning the gap. In DNA form, the CDR3 reads TGTGCCAGCAGTATCTACTCCTACGAGCAGTACTTC. It translates to CASSIYSYEQYF.

The chain combines TRBV6-5 with TRBJ1-3; D is unresolved. The CDR3 totals 13 residues. The germline V and J ends were trimmed by 8 bases and 1 base, with 9 bases remaining between them. CDR1 is MNHEY and CDR2 is SVGAGI in the germline V gene. The CDR3 loop is CASGQSSGNTIYF. In DNA form, the CDR3 reads TGTGCCAGCGGCCAGTCTTCTGGAAACACCATATATTTT.

This clonotype was seen at least ten times. The chain carries TRBV12-3 or TRBV12-4 and TRBJ2-3; D gene ambiguous. Trimming cost V 5 bases and J 5 bases, with 5 bases left between them. The CDR3 extends over 11 amino acids. CDR3 loop: CASSLRDTQYF. The CDR3 coding sequence is TGTGCCAGCAGTCTTCGAGATACGCAGTATTTT.

On this clonotype itself: Because the CDR3's place on the DNA is in doubt, the DNA is left out and the CDR3 is given as listed by TCRdb. The V and J genes are TRBV9 and TRBJ2-2; the DNA was not used to check the table's D call, TRBD1. Counting both end residues, the CDR3 totals 12 amino acids. Germline V gives CDR1 SGDLS, CDR2 YYNGEE. The CDR3 loop is CASSVGGGSVFF.

This clonotype was observed a handful of times. The chain links TRBV7-9 to TRBJ2-6, with no clear D. The germline V and J ends were trimmed by 5 bases and 4 bases, with 12 bases remaining between them. CDR1 and CDR2 from the germline V gene are SEHNR and FQNEAQ (reference sequence). This CDR3 region has 15 residues. The DNA of the CDR3 is TGTGCCAGCAGCATTACACAATCCGGGGCCAACGTCCTGACTTTC. It encodes CASSITQSGANVLTF.

This chain connects TRBV20-1 to TRBJ1-5; 8 nucleotides align to TRBD1. CDR3 length: 16 amino acids. After removal of 5 bases from V and 6 bases from J, the junction contained 15 bases not matched to a gene. The germline gives CDR1 DFQATT, CDR2 SNEGSKA (reference sequence). CDR3 amino acids: CSAPRTGRDSGQPQHF. The CDR3 nucleotides read TGCAGTGCTCCGCGGACAGGGAGGGATAGCGGTCAGCCCCAGCATTTT.

The genes are TRBV7-2 and TRBJ1-3; 7 nucleotides align to TRBD1. Germline CDR1 and CDR2: SGHTA and FQGNSA. V gave up 4 bases and J gave up 4 bases; unmatched junction bases: 7. There are 15 residues in the CDR3. The CDR3 DNA sequence: TGTGCCAGCAGCTCAGGGGGGGCTGGAGGAAACACCATATATTTT. Protein sequence: CASSSGGAGGNTIYF.

V gene TRBV6-5 combines with J gene TRBJ1-5; tentatively, D is TRBD1 (5 bases). The CDR3 is 19 amino acids. Trimming removed 1 base from V and 0 bases from J, with 19 bases in between. Per germline, CDR1 MNHEY and CDR2 SVGAGI. This CDR3 is CASSYLAPGGFNSNQPQHF. The CDR3 DNA sequence: TGTGCCAGCAGTTACTTAGCCCCCGGGGGGTTCAATAGCAATCAGCCCCAGCATTTT.

The chain carries TRBV20-1 and TRBJ2-1, with TRBD2 matching over 8 bases. The V segment lost 0 bases and the J segment 0 bases; nucleotides outside the gene matches: 4. Germline CDR1 reads DFQATT; CDR2 reads SNEGSKA (reference sequence). CDR3 size: 16 residues. As DNA, the CDR3 is TGCAGTGCTAGAGATCTAGCGGGTTTCTCCTACAATGAGCAGTTCTTC. Its translation: CSARDLAGFSYNEQFF.

A few counts support this clonotype. This sequence joins TRBV7-9 and TRBJ2-1; D is uncertain. Germline-derived CDR1 and CDR2 are SEHNR and FQNEAQ (reference sequence). Trimming took off 0 bases at V and 9 bases at J, with 9 bases between the two ends. The CDR3 runs to 13 residues. The CDR3 nucleotides are TGTGCCAGCAGCTTAGCTTCATACGTTGAGCAGTTCTTC. Translating it yields CASSLASYVEQFF.

The chain carries TRBV29-1 and TRBJ1-1; TRBD1 might be the D (5 bases). Germline-derived CDR1 and CDR2 are SQVTM and ANQGSEA. V was shortened by 4 bases and J by 7 bases, with 10 bases between the two germline ends. The CDR3 spans 11 residues. DNA for the CDR3: TGCAGCGTTGGGGACGGATTTGAAGCTTTCTTT. Its translation is CSVGDGFEAFF. Together with reference TRBV29-1 and TRBJ1-1, the CDR3 gives the full variable domain: SAVISQKPSRDICQRGTSLTIQCQVDSQVTMMFWYRQQPGQSLTLIATANQGSEATYESGFVIDKFPISRPNLTFSTLTVSNMSPEDSSIYLCSVGDGFEAFFGQGTRLTVV.

This clonotype has only a few counts. The chain recombines TRBV27 with TRBJ2-6; D not certain. Trimming left V 8 bases short and J 2 bases short, with 13 bases between. The CDR3 runs 15 residues. The germline gives CDR1 MNHEY, CDR2 SMNVEV (reference sequence). DNA of the CDR3: TGTGCCAGCTCCCTTATTGAGGCTGGGGCCAACGTCCTGACTTTC. Amino acids: CASSLIEAGANVLTF.

This clonotype was detected a few times. V and J are TRBV5-6 and TRBJ2-5, with 8 positions matching TRBD2. There are 16 residues in the CDR3. J gave up 1 base and V 0 bases, and 5 bases lay outside the gene matches. CDR1 SGHDT and CDR2 YYEEEE come from the germline V gene. The CDR3 sequence: CASSLVGGRSQETQYF. CDR3 bases: TGTGCCAGCAGCTTGGTGGGCGGGAGGAGCCAAGAGACCCAGTACTTC. The full variable domain, in which reference TRBV5-6 and TRBJ2-5 provide the parts outside the CDR3, is DAGVTQSPTHLIKTRGQQVTLRCSPKSGHDTVSWYQQALGQGPQFIFQYYEEEERQRGNFPDRFSGHQFPNYSSELNVNALLLGDSALYLCASSLVGGRSQETQYFGPGTRLLVL.

The chain is built from TRBV7-2 and TRBJ2-1; D gene ambiguous. The germline V gene has CDR1 SGHTA and CDR2 FQGNSA. The CDR3 consists of 11 residues. The ends were cut back, 1 base at V and 14 bases at J, with 9 bases in the middle. CDR3 in DNA: TGTGCCAGCAGCTTAGGTTATGGAGAGTTCTTC. It specifies CASSLGYGEFF. Combining the CDR3 with reference TRBV7-2 and TRBJ2-1 gives the whole variable domain GAGVSQSPSNKVTEKGKDVELRCDPISGHTALYWYRQSLGQGLEFLIYFQGNSAPDKSGLPSDRFSAERTGGSVSTLTIQRTQQEDSAVYLCASSLGYGEFFGPGTRLTVL.

This chain links TRBV28 with TRBJ2-7; 9 bases are a match to TRBD2. Germline CDR1 is MDHEN and CDR2 is SYDVKM. The J segment lost 6 bases and the V segment lost 2 bases, leaving 11 bases of the junction unmatched. This CDR3 has 16 amino acids. CDR3 DNA sequence: TGTGCCAGCAGTTTAACTTCCGGGACTAGCCGCTTCGAGCAGTACTTC. It is translated as CASSLTSGTSRFEQYF.